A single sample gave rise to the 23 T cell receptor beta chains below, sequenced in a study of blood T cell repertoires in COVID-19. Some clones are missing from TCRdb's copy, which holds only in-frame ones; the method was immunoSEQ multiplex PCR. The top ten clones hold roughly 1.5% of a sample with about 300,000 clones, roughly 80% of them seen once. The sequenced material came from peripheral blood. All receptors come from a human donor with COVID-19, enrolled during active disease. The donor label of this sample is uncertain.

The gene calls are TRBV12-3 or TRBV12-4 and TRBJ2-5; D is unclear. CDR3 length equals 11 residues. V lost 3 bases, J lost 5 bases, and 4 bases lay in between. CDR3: CASSLEETQYF. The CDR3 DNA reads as TGTGCCAGCAGTTTGGAGGAGACCCAGTACTTC.

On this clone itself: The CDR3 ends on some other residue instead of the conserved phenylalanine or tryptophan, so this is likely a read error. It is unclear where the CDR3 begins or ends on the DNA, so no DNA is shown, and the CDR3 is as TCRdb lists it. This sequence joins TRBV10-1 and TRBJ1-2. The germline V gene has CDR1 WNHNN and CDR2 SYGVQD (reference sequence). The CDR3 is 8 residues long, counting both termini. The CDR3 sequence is CPSGPYGG.

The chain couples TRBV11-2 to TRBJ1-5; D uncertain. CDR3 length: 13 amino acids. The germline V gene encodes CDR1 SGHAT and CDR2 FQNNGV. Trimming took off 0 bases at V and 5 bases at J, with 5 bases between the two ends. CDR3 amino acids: CASSLDRYQPQHF. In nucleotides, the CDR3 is TGTGCCAGCAGCTTAGACAGATATCAGCCCCAGCATTTT.

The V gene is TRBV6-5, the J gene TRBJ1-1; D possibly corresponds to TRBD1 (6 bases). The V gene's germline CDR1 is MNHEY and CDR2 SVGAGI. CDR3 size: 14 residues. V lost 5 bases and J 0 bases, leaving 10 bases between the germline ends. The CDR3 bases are TGTGCCAGCAGTCGGGACACTGTGAACACTGAAGCTTTCTTT. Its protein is CASSRDTVNTEAFF.

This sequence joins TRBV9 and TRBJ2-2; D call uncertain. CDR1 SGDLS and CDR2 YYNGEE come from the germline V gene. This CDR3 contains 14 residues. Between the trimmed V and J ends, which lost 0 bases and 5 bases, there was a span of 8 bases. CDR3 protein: CASSVVGATGELFF. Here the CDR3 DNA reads TGTGCCAGCAGCGTAGTTGGAGCAACCGGGGAGCTGTTTTTT.

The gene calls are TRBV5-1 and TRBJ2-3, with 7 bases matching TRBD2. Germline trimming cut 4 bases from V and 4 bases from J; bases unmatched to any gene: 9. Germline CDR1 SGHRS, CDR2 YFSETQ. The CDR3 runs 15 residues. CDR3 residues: CASSPVRGEADTQYF. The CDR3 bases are TGCGCCAGCAGCCCCGTTCGGGGGGAGGCAGATACGCAGTATTTT.

The CDR3 DNA reads as TGTGCCATCGCAGGGGTAAATGAGCAGTTCTTC. Its protein is CAIAGVNEQFF. The rearrangement links TRBV10-3 to TRBJ2-1, with D possibly TRBD1 on 6 matching bases. The germline gives CDR1 ENHRY, CDR2 SYGVKD. CDR3 length: 11 residues. V lost 8 bases to trimming and J lost 7 bases, with 9 bases between them.

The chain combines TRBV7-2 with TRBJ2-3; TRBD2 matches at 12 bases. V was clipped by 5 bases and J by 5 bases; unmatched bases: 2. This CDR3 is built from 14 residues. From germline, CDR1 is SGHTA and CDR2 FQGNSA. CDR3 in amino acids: CASSPGLAGDTQYF. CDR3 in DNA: TGTGCCAGCAGCCCGGGACTAGCGGGAGATACGCAGTATTTT.

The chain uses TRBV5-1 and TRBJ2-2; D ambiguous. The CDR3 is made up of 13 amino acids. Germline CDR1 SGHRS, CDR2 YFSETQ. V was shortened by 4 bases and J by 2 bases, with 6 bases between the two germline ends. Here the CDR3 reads CASSILNTGELFF. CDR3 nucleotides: TGCGCCAGCAGCATACTAAACACCGGGGAGCTGTTTTTT.

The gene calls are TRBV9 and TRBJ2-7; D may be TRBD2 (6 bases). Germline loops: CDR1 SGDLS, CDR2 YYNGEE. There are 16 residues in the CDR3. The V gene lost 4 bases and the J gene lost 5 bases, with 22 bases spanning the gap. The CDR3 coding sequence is TGTGCCAGCAGCCCCGCGGGGTCGGCAGGGATACACGAGCAGTACTTC. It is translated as CASSPAGSAGIHEQYF.

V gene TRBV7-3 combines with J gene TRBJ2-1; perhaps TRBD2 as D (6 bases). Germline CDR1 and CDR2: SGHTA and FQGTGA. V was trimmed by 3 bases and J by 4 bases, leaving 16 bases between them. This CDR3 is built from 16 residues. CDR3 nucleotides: TGTGCCAGCAGCTTTACGGGACTGGCGGAATACAATGAGCAGTTCTTC. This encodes CASSFTGLAEYNEQFF.

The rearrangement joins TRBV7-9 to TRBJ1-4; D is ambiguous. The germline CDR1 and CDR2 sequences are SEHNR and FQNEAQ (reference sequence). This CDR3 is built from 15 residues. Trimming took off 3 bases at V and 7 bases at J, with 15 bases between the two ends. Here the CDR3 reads CASSFSRGLGEKLFF. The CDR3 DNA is TGTGCCAGCAGCTTTTCCCGGGGTCTTGGTGAAAAACTGTTTTTT.

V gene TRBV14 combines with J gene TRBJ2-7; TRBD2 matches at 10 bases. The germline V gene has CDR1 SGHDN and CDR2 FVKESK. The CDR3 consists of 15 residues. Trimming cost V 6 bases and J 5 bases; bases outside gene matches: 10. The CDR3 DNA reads TGTGCCAGCAGTCCTGGAGTAGCGGGAGGCAACGAGCAGTACTTC. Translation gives CASSPGVAGGNEQYF.

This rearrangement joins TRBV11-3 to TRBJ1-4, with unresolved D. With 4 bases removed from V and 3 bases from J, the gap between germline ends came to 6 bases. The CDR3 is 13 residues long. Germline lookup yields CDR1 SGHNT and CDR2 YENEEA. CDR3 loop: CASSSTANEKLFF. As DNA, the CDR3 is TGTGCCAGCAGCTCCACGGCTAATGAAAAACTGTTTTTT. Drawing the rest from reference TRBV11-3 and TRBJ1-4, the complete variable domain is EAGVVQSPRYKIIEKKQPVAFWCNPISGHNTLYWYLQNLGQGPELLIRYENEEAVDDSQLPKDRFSAERLKGVDSTLKIQPAELGDSAVYLCASSSTANEKLFFGSGTQLSVL.

In DNA form, the CDR3 reads TGTGCCAGCAGTGAACCTAATTATCAGCCCCAGCATTTT. It translates to CASSEPNYQPQHF. The chain links TRBV6-1 to TRBJ1-5; the D is unclear. This CDR3 spans 13 amino acids. Germline V CDR1 and CDR2: MNHNS, SASEGT. V gave up 2 bases and J gave up 5 bases, with 7 bases separating them.

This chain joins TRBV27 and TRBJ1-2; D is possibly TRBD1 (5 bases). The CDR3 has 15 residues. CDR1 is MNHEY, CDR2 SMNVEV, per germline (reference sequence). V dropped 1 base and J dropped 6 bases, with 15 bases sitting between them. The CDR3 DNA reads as TGTGCCAGCAGTTTATTGTCAGCAGGGTTAGATGGCTACACCTTC. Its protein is CASSLLSAGLDGYTF.

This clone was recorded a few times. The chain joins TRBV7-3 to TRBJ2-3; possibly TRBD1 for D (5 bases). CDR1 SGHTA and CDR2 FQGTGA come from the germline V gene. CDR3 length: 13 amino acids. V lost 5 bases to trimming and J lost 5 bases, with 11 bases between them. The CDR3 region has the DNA TGTGCCAGCAGCCCCAGGGTACAAGATACGCAGTATTTT. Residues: CASSPRVQDTQYF.

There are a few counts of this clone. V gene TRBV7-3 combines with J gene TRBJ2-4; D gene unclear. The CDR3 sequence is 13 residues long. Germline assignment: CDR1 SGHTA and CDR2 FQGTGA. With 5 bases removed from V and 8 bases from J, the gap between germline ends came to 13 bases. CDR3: CASSLAGSHIQYF. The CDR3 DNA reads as TGTGCCAGCAGCCTGGCAGGCTCCCACATTCAGTACTTC.

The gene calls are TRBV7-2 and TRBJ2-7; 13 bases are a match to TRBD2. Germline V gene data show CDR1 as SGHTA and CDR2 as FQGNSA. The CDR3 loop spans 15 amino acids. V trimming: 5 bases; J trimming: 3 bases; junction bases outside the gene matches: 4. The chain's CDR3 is CASSVRTSGGYEQYF. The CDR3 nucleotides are TGTGCCAGCAGCGTACGGACTAGCGGGGGCTACGAGCAGTACTTC.

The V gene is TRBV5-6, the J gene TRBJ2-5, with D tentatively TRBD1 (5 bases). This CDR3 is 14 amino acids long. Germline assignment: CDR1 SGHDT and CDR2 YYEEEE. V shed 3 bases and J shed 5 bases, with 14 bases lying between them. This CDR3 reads CASSSATGSETQYF. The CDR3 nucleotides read TGTGCCAGCAGCTCCGCTACAGGATCTGAGACCCAGTACTTC.

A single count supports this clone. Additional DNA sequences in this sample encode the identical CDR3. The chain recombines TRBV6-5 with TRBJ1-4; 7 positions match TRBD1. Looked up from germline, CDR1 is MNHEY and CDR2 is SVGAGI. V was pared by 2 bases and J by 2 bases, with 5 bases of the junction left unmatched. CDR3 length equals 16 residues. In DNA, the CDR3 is TGTGCCAGCAGTTACGGAACAGGGGCCACTAATGAAAAACTGTTTTTT. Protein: CASSYGTGATNEKLFF.

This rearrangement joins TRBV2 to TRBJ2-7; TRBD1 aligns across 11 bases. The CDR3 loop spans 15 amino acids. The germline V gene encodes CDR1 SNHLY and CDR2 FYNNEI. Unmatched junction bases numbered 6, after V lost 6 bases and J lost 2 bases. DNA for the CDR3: TGTGCCAGCAGCCCATGGGACAGGGGGGCCTACGAGCAGTACTTC. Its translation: CASSPWDRGAYEQYF.

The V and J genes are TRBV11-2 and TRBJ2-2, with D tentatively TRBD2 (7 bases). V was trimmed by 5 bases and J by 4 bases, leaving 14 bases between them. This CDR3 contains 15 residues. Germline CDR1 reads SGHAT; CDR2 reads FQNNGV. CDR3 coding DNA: TGTGCCAGCAGCGTAGGGGGGGGACCCACCGGGGAGCTGTTTTTT. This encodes CASSVGGGPTGELFF. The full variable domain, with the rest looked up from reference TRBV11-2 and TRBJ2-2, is EAGVAQSPRYKIIEKRQSVAFWCNPISGHATLYWYQQILGQGPKLLIQFQNNGVVDDSQLPKDRFSAERLKGVDSTLKIQPAKLEDSAVYLCASSVGGGPTGELFFGEGSRLTVL.